The entry that follows covers one T cell receptor beta chain sequence. V was pared by 2 bases and J by 7 bases, with 15 bases between. Germline CDR1 and CDR2: SGHTA and FQGNSA. The CDR3 extends over 15 amino acids. The sample originates from a study of OX40 agonist ivuxolimab in advanced cancers. Clones were sequenced by immunoSEQ multiplex PCR, and TCRdb holds only the in-frame ones, with some missing. The data contain 60,000 to 95,000 clones, approximately 85% of them seen just once; the ten biggest clones take up about 0.66%. The sequencing here drew on CD4+ or CD8+ T cells sorted from blood, taken in a trial of the OX40 agonist ivuxolimab. This chain connects TRBV7-2 to TRBJ2-1, with D tentatively TRBD1 (5 bases). The TCR comes from an adult with an advanced solid tumor such as melanoma, head and neck, liver or kidney cancer. CDR3: CASSLYRRERNEQFF. CDR3 coding DNA: TGTGCCAGCAGCTTATACAGGAGAGAGAGGAATGAGCAGTTCTTC.